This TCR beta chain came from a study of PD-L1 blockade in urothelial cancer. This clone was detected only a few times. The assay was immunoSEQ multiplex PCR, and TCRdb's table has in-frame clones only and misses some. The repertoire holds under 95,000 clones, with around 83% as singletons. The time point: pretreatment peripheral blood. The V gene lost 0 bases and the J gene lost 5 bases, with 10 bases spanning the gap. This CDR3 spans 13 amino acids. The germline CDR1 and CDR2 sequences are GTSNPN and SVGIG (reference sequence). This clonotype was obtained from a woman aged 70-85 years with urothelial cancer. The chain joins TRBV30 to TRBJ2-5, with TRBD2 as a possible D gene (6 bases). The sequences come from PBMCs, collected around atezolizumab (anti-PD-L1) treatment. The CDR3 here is CAWSVEGSETQYF. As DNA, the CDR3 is TGTGCCTGGAGTGTGGAGGGATCGGAGACCCAGTACTTC.